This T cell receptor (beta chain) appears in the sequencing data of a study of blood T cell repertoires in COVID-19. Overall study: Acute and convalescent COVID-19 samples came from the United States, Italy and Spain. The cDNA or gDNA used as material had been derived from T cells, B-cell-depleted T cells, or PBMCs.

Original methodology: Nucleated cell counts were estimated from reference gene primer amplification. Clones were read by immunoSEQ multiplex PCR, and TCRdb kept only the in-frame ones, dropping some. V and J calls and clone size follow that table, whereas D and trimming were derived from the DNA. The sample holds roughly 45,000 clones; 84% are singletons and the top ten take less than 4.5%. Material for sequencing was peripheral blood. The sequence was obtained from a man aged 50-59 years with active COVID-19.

The CDR3 region is CASSEYRGKGYEKLFF. The CDR3 DNA reads as TGTGCCAGCAGTGAATACAGGGGAAAGGGTTATGAAAAACTGTTTTTT. The chain joins TRBV6-1 to TRBJ1-4; TRBD1 matches 7 bases. The germline gives CDR1 MNHNS, CDR2 SASEGT. The CDR3 loop spans 16 amino acids. J was trimmed by 6 bases and V by 2 bases; bases with no gene match: 9.